The source of this TCR beta chain is a study of T cells in Graves' hyperthyroidism and ophthalmopathy. Study-wide background: Initial diagnosis, before any treatment, was when peripheral blood was collected. Study-wide findings and caveats: From stable hyperthyroidism, ophthalmopathy was separated by a 13 V-J model. Blood samples included most of the expanded thyroid clonotypes exceeding 0.001.

Using RNA transcripts as the source, TCR beta CDR3 regions were amplified. Carried out on the TCR CDR3, a first-round RT-PCR used the HTBI primer set. Via MiXCR, TCRdb re-called the multiplex PCR reads, giving one row per CDR3 protein. The sample includes 200,000 or so distinct CDR3 sequences, around 17% of them seen just once. This clonotype appeared many times. What it binds is not known. The CDR3 has 13 amino acids. In germline, CDR1 is SNHLY, CDR2 FYNNEI. V lost 5 bases to trimming and J lost 1 base, with 9 bases between them. The study excluded patients with uncontrolled infection, other autoimmune disease, pregnancy or lactation.

The chain recombines TRBV2 with TRBJ2-7; D uncertain. This clonotype was obtained from a woman aged 45-59 years with Graves' hyperthyroidism. Sequencing used blood. The DNA of the CDR3 is TGTGCCAGCAGTAATAGAGTTTCCTACGAGCAGTACTTC. Translation gives CASSNRVSYEQYF.